The present TCR beta chain was sequenced within a study of T cell responses to AZD1222 COVID-19 vaccine. Assay: immunoSEQ multiplex PCR; the TCRdb copy retains only in-frame clones and omits some. The sample holds more than 90,000 clones; roughly 86% are singletons and the top ten take under 20%. The CDR3 is made up of 15 amino acids. Trimming took 1 base from V and 9 from J, leaving 14 bases between them. The germline CDR1 and CDR2 sequences are SGHNT and YYREEE (reference sequence). Notes on this clone: Its specificity is unknown.

Notes on the study in general: Spike-specific TCR breadth and depth rose after two AZD1222 doses. Just a handful of AZD1222 recipients tested seropositive at baseline.

This receptor was obtained from an adult who received the AZD1222 COVID-19 vaccine. This rearrangement joins TRBV5-4 to TRBJ1-6, with TRBD1 as a possible D gene (5 bases). The specimen comprised peripheral blood, sampled 28 days after the second AZD1222 dose. CDR3 in DNA: TGTGCCAGCAGCTTGAGGAATAGGGGTAGTTCACCCCTCCACTTT. This encodes CASSLRNRGSSPLHF.